Below, 32 T cell receptor beta chains from the same sample are listed, as sequenced in a study of cytomegalovirus exposure and HLA in healthy donors (dated by TCRdb to the late 2010s). To prepare the library, the immunoSEQ multiplex PCR assay was applied. The multiplex PCR relied on a mix of 60 forward primers for TCR Vbeta segments and 13 reverse primers for TCR Jbeta segments. TCRdb obtained this table from immuneACCESS and retained in-frame rearrangements with V and J assigned. These tables miss some clones; where compared with another copy, unresolved V genes account for less than half of the shortfall, and the remainder is unexplained. This sample holds around 130,000 clones; just over 70% were observed only once. Of the sample, over 2% is held by the ten largest clones. Specimen: PBMCs. These receptors were collected from a woman aged 55-75 years in good health and CMV-seropositive.

This chain links TRBV5-1 with TRBJ1-5; D perhaps matches TRBD1 (5 bases). Between the trimmed V and J ends, which lost 0 bases and 3 bases, there was a span of 10 bases. Germline V lookup: CDR1 SGHRS, CDR2 YFSETQ. This CDR3 comprises 15 residues. The CDR3 sequence is CASSLDGGVNQPQHF. The CDR3 DNA sequence: TGCGCCAGCAGCTTGGACGGGGGGGTCAATCAGCCCCAGCATTTT.

This sequence joins TRBV5-6 and TRBJ2-1, with 7 bases identical to TRBD2. Trimming took 3 bases from V and 5 from J; bases not matched to a gene: 2. CDR1 is SGHDT and CDR2 is YYEEEE in the germline V gene. The CDR3 loop spans 13 amino acids. In DNA form, the CDR3 reads TGTGCCAGCAGCTCCGGGACTAACAATGAGCAGTTCTTC. Translated, it gives CASSSGTNNEQFF.

This chain links TRBV5-1 with TRBJ1-1, with D uncertain. V lost 4 bases and J lost 1, with 11 bases in between. The CDR3 is made up of 14 amino acids. Germline CDR1 is SGHRS and CDR2 is YFSETQ. In nucleotides, the CDR3 is TGCGCCAGCAGCCCCGGACTCGAGAACACTGAAGCTTTCTTT. It encodes CASSPGLENTEAFF.

The chain uses TRBV9 and TRBJ2-3; 7 bases align to TRBD2. V lost 6 bases and J lost 5; bases outside the gene matches: 3. The germline V gene encodes CDR1 SGDLS and CDR2 YYNGEE. This CDR3 is built from 12 residues. The CDR3 DNA reads as TGTGCCAGCACCCTAGCGGAAGATACGCAGTATTTT. Its translation: CASTLAEDTQYF. The whole variable domain, filled in from reference TRBV9 and TRBJ2-3, reads DSGVTQTPKHLITATGQRVTLRCSPRSGDLSVYWYQQSLDQGLQFLIQYYNGEERAKGNILERFSAQQFPDLHSELNLSSLELGDSALYFCASTLAEDTQYFGPGTRLTVL.

The CDR3 protein is CASSFSAGGPNTGELFF. CDR3 coding DNA: TGTGCCAGCAGCTTCTCAGCGGGGGGCCCGAACACCGGGGAGCTGTTTTTT. This chain links TRBV5-4 with TRBJ2-2; 9 bases fit TRBD2. Germline V CDR1 and CDR2: SGHNT, YYREEE (reference sequence). The CDR3 length is 17 residues. Unmatched junction bases numbered 5, after V lost 2 bases and J lost 0 bases.

This clone showed up just a few times. This rearrangement joins TRBV6-5 to TRBJ2-7; D uncertain. Germline V gene sequence: CDR1 MNHEY, CDR2 SVGAGI. This CDR3 comprises 14 residues. Trimming shortened V by 0 bases and J by 2 bases, and 8 bases separated the two germline ends. The CDR3 protein is CASSYSSGAYEQYF. The DNA of the CDR3 is TGTGCCAGCAGTTACTCGAGTGGTGCCTACGAGCAGTACTTC.

CDR3 bases: TGTGCCAGCAGCGTAGAGCCAACGGAAGAGACCCAGTACTTC. Translation gives CASSVEPTEETQYF. V usage is TRBV9 and J usage is TRBJ2-5; D not certain. The CDR3 consists of 14 residues. Per germline, CDR1 SGDLS and CDR2 YYNGEE. Trimming left V 0 bases short and J 3 bases short, with 9 bases between.

The chain couples TRBV5-1 to TRBJ2-3; a possible D gene is TRBD1 (5 bases). V lost 0 bases, J lost 1 base, and 12 bases lay in between. The CDR3 runs 16 residues. From germline, CDR1 is SGHRS and CDR2 YFSETQ. CDR3 nucleotide sequence: TGCGCCAGCAGCTTGGTGGGCAGGGTGGGCACAGATACGCAGTATTTT. Encoded protein: CASSLVGRVGTDTQYF.

The chain carries TRBV5-1 and TRBJ2-7; TRBD2 might be the D (6 bases). The CDR3 is 16 amino acids. Germline V lookup: CDR1 SGHRS, CDR2 YFSETQ. V lost 1 base and J 1 base, leaving 15 bases between the germline ends. The CDR3 nucleotides are TGCGCCAGCAGCTTGCCTCCTCAGGGACTTTCCTACGAGCAGTACTTC. It encodes CASSLPPQGLSYEQYF. The full variable domain, completed using reference TRBV5-1 and TRBJ2-7, is KAGVTQTPRYLIKTRGQQVTLSCSPISGHRSVSWYQQTPGQGLQFLFEYFSETQRNKGNFPGRFSGRQFSNSRSEMNVSTLELGDSALYLCASSLPPQGLSYEQYFGPGTRLTVT.

This chain uses TRBV10-3 with TRBJ1-1; 7 bases agree with TRBD1. With 6 bases clipped from V and 10 bases from J, the junction kept 11 bases outside the gene matches. The CDR3 extends over 13 amino acids. Germline V gene sequence: CDR1 ENHRY, CDR2 SYGVKD. In nucleotides, the CDR3 is TGTGCCATCAGCAGGGGGGAGAATAGTGGAGCTTTCTTT. Translation gives CAISRGENSGAFF.

The rearrangement joins TRBV6-5 to TRBJ2-5, with a tentative D call TRBD2 (6 bases). V was cut by 4 bases and J by 2 bases, with 17 bases left in between. The CDR3 length is 16 residues. Germline CDR1 reads MNHEY; CDR2 reads SVGAGI. The chain's CDR3 is CASSSTPSESQETQYF. The CDR3 nucleotides read TGTGCCAGCAGTTCCACTCCTAGCGAGTCTCAAGAGACCCAGTACTTC.

The chain recombines TRBV5-1 with TRBJ2-5, with 9 bases lining up with TRBD1. The germline V gene encodes CDR1 SGHRS and CDR2 YFSETQ. The ends lost 0 bases at V and 1 base at J; junction bases unmatched: 7. The CDR3 extends over 17 amino acids. CDR3 sequence (DNA): TGCGCCAGCAGCTTGGTAAGGGGACAGGGCCTCCAAGAGACCCAGTACTTC. This gives the protein CASSLVRGQGLQETQYF.

The gene calls are TRBV19 and TRBJ1-2; D possibly corresponds to TRBD1 (6 bases). Trimming shortened V by 6 bases and J by 3 bases, and 20 bases separated the two germline ends. In germline, CDR1 is LNHDA, CDR2 SQIVND (reference sequence). This CDR3 is built from 16 residues. CDR3 sequence (DNA): TGTGCCAGTAGCACCCCGGGACATCCAGGAGACTATGGCTACACCTTC. Protein sequence: CASSTPGHPGDYGYTF. The full variable domain, rest sourced from reference TRBV19 and TRBJ1-2, is DGGITQSPKYLFRKEGQNVTLSCEQNLNHDAMYWYRQDPGQGLRLIYYSQIVNDFQKGDIAEGYSVSREKKESFPLTVTSAQKNPTAFYLCASSTPGHPGDYGYTFGSGTRLTVV.

The V call is TRBV7-9, the J call TRBJ1-1; TRBD1 is a possible D gene (6 bases). Trimming removed 4 bases from V and 0 bases from J, with 9 bases in between. The CDR3 is made up of 14 amino acids. CDR1 is SEHNR and CDR2 is FQNEAQ in the germline V gene (reference sequence). CDR3 loop: CASSSDSMNTEAFF. The CDR3 nucleotides read TGTGCCAGCAGCTCGGACAGTATGAACACTGAAGCTTTCTTT.

For this clone: The junction departs from germline at one end; a sequencing error may be responsible. This same CDR3 is encoded by further DNA sequences in the sample. The rearrangement links TRBV5-1 to TRBJ1-6, with TRBD1 matching 7 bases. The germline gives CDR1 SGHRS, CDR2 YFSETQ. The CDR3 spans 14 residues. The CDR3 here is CASSTAGGNSPLHF. The CDR3 DNA follows: TGCGCCAGCAGCACCGCAGGGGGAAATTCACCTCTCCACTTT.

J is TRBJ1-5 and V is TRBV6-1; no clear D. CDR3 length: 14 amino acids. The germline V and J ends were trimmed by 6 bases and 4 bases, with 13 bases remaining between them. The germline V gene has CDR1 MNHNS and CDR2 SASEGT. CDR3 DNA: TGTGCCAGCAGCACGGTGTCTTCTAATCAGCCCCAGCATTTT. It is translated as CASSTVSSNQPQHF.

The rearrangement joins TRBV7-8 to TRBJ1-5; D may be TRBD1 (6 bases). Looked up from germline, CDR1 is SGHVS and CDR2 is FQNEAQ. The CDR3 covers 14 residues. Trimming stripped 5 bases from V and 5 bases from J, with 13 bases between. The CDR3 loop is CASSLHRADQPQHF. DNA of the CDR3: TGTGCCAGCAGCCTCCACAGGGCCGATCAGCCCCAGCATTTT.

This chain links TRBV2 with TRBJ1-6, with D perhaps TRBD1 (5 bases). The V and J ends lost 5 bases and 6 bases respectively, with 14 bases between them. Germline V lookup: CDR1 SNHLY, CDR2 FYNNEI. This CDR3 comprises 15 residues. CDR3 in amino acids: CASSRKGQSNSPLHF. In DNA form, the CDR3 reads TGTGCCAGCAGTCGTAAGGGGCAAAGTAATTCACCCCTCCACTTT.

This chain connects TRBV6-5 to TRBJ1-2; D remains ambiguous. V lost 7 bases, J lost 0 bases, and 9 bases lay in between. The CDR3 covers 13 residues. CDR1 is MNHEY, CDR2 SVGAGI, per germline. CDR3 DNA sequence: TGTGCCAGCACTGGGCAGACTAACTATGGCTACACCTTC. The encoded protein is CASTGQTNYGYTF.

CDR3 sequence: CASRGTAENTEAFF. The CDR3 DNA reads TGTGCCAGCAGGGGGACTGCTGAGAACACTGAAGCTTTCTTT. The chain recombines TRBV2 with TRBJ1-1; D is perhaps TRBD1 (5 bases). Per the germline V gene, CDR1 is SNHLY and CDR2 is FYNNEI. V gave up 6 bases and J gave up 1 base, with 12 bases separating them. The length of the CDR3 is 14 residues.

This chain links TRBV11-2 with TRBJ2-7; the match to TRBD1 covers 7 bases. Germline CDR1 reads SGHAT; CDR2 reads FQNNGV. J lost 0 bases, V lost 2 bases, and 16 bases had no gene match. The CDR3 runs to 19 residues. CDR3 nucleotides: TGTGCCAGCAGCTTACGCCAGACAGGGAATGACCATAACTCCTACGAGCAGTACTTC. Its translation is CASSLRQTGNDHNSYEQYF.

The rearrangement uses TRBV6-6 and TRBJ1-6, with D tentatively TRBD1 (6 bases). CDR1 and CDR2 (germline): MNHNY, SVGAGI (reference sequence). The V and J ends lost 6 bases and 7 bases respectively, with 13 bases between them. The length of the CDR3 is 14 residues. Here the CDR3 reads CASRHRAANSPLHF. The CDR3 nucleotides read TGTGCCAGCAGACACAGGGCGGCCAATTCACCCCTCCACTTT.

CDR3 sequence (DNA): TGTGCCAGCAGCTTAGGTCCGAACTATGGCTACACCTTC. Translating gives CASSLGPNYGYTF. The rearrangement uses TRBV7-2 and TRBJ1-2; D ambiguous. Trimming shortened V by 1 base and J by 2 bases, and 5 bases separated the two germline ends. Germline lookup yields CDR1 SGHTA and CDR2 FQGNSA. CDR3 length: 13 amino acids.

J is TRBJ1-4 and V is TRBV27; no firm D call. The CDR3 runs to 14 residues. Per germline, CDR1 MNHEY and CDR2 SMNVEV (reference sequence). V lost 5 bases and J 0 bases, leaving 7 bases between the germline ends. Here the CDR3 DNA reads TGTGCCAGCAGTCCCCAATCAACTAATGAAAAACTGTTTTTT. Residues: CASSPQSTNEKLFF. Complete variable domain (other parts from reference TRBV27 and TRBJ1-4): EAQVTQNPRYLITVTGKKLTVTCSQNMNHEYMSWYRQDPGLGLRQIYYSMNVEVTDKGDVPEGYKVSRKEKRNFPLILESPSPNQTSLYFCASSPQSTNEKLFFGSGTQLSVL.

As regards this clone: The germline gene is not matched at one end of the junction; a read error may be the cause. The same CDR3 arises from other DNA sequences in this sample as well. The chain employs TRBV2 and TRBJ1-6; D ambiguous. Germline CDR1 reads SNHLY; CDR2 reads FYNNEI. This CDR3 contains 15 residues. CDR3 region: CASSPRSSYNSPLHF. The CDR3, as DNA: TGTGCCAGCTCTCCCCGGAGCTCCTATAATTCCCCCCTCCACTTT.

This chain links TRBV19 with TRBJ1-5; a possible D gene is TRBD1 (5 bases). In germline, CDR1 is LNHDA, CDR2 SQIVND (reference sequence). The V gene lost 6 bases and the J gene lost 2 bases, with 14 bases spanning the gap. The CDR3 is 15 residues long. The CDR3: CASSQGEGGNQPQHF. The CDR3, as DNA: TGTGCCAGTAGCCAAGGGGAGGGTGGCAATCAGCCCCAGCATTTT.

This chain links TRBV7-8 with TRBJ1-1; no reliable D call. This CDR3 is 16 amino acids long. The germline V gene has CDR1 SGHVS and CDR2 FQNEAQ. V lost 4 bases, J lost 0 bases, and 15 bases lay in between. CDR3 amino acids: CASSSPRTVMNTEAFF. DNA for the CDR3: TGTGCCAGCAGCTCCCCCAGGACTGTTATGAACACTGAAGCTTTCTTT.

This clone was found a few times. The chain uses TRBV7-8 and TRBJ1-2; D is unclear. Trimming took off 4 bases at V and 5 bases at J, with 26 bases between the two ends. Germline loops: CDR1 SGHVS, CDR2 FQNEAQ. The CDR3 length is 18 residues. Here the CDR3 DNA reads TGTGCCAGCAGCTCTCCGAGGGCAGGCTCGACCCCCCTTTATGGCTACACCTTC. Translation: CASSSPRAGSTPLYGYTF.

The chain combines TRBV5-1 with TRBJ2-5; D is possibly TRBD2 (5 bases). V gave up 2 bases and J gave up 3 bases, with 11 bases separating them. CDR3 size: 14 residues. Germline loops: CDR1 SGHRS, CDR2 YFSETQ. CDR3 in amino acids: CASSFPEGEETQYF. CDR3 bases: TGCGCCAGCAGCTTTCCCGAGGGAGAAGAGACCCAGTACTTC.

As to this clone: An end of the junction differs from the germline gene, which may be a read error. The gene calls are TRBV7-9 and TRBJ1-2; D gene uncertain. The CDR3 length is 12 residues. Germline loops: CDR1 SEHNR, CDR2 FQNEAQ (reference sequence). The CDR3 is CSSRPGLYGYTF. The CDR3 region has the DNA TGTTCCAGCCGTCCCGGACTCTATGGCTACACCTTC.

The chain is built from TRBV11-2 and TRBJ1-1; the match to TRBD1 covers 10 bases. V was clipped by 5 bases and J by 5 bases; unmatched bases: 8. Germline V CDR1 and CDR2: SGHAT, FQNNGV. The CDR3 runs to 15 residues. The CDR3 DNA reads TGTGCCAGCAGCCTTCGGGGACAGGGGTTGACTGAAGCTTTCTTT. Encoded protein: CASSLRGQGLTEAFF.

V and J are TRBV5-1 and TRBJ2-6, with 13 bases aligning to TRBD2. This CDR3 contains 16 residues. V shed 8 bases and J 4 bases; nucleotides not matched to a gene: 6. Looked up from germline, CDR1 is SGHRS and CDR2 is YFSETQ. CDR3: CASTSGGAAGANVLTF. CDR3 DNA sequence: TGCGCCAGTACTAGCGGGGGGGCCGCGGGGGCCAACGTCCTGACTTTC. Together with reference TRBV5-1 and TRBJ2-6, the CDR3 gives the full variable domain: KAGVTQTPRYLIKTRGQQVTLSCSPISGHRSVSWYQQTPGQGLQFLFEYFSETQRNKGNFPGRFSGRQFSNSRSEMNVSTLELGDSALYLCASTSGGAAGANVLTFGAGSRLTVL.